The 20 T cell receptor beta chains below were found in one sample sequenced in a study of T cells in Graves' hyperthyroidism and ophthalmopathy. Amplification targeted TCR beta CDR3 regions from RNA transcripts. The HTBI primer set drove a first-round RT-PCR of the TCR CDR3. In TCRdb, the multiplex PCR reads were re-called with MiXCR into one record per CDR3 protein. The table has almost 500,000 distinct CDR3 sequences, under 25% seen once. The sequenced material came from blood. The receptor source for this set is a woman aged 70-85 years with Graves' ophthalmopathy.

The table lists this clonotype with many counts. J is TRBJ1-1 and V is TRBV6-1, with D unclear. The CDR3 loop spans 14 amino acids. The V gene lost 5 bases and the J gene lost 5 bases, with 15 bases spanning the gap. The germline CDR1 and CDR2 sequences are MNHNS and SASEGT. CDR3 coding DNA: TGTGCCAGCAGTAAGACCCCTCTCGGGACTGAAGCTTTCTTT. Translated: CASSKTPLGTEAFF.

The CDR3 sequence: CASGTDRGHNSPLHF. CDR3 bases: TGTGCCAGCGGTACGGACAGGGGGCACAATTCACCCCTCCACTTT. The rearrangement joins TRBV2 to TRBJ1-6; 11 nucleotides agree with TRBD1. The V segment lost 8 bases and the J segment 7 bases; nucleotides outside the gene matches: 7. Germline V gene sequence: CDR1 SNHLY, CDR2 FYNNEI. The CDR3 length is 15 residues.

In nucleotides, the CDR3 is TGTGCCAGTAGTAGCAGGGACACAGATACGCAGTATTTT. Its translation: CASSSRDTDTQYF. This chain joins TRBV19 and TRBJ2-3; possibly TRBD1 for D (5 bases). The length of the CDR3 is 13 residues. Germline CDR1 is LNHDA and CDR2 is SQIVND (reference sequence). V dropped 4 bases and J dropped 2 bases, with 7 bases sitting between them.

The CDR3 region is CASSFGGAANTGELFF. In DNA, the CDR3 is TGTGCCAGCAGTTTTGGGGGGGCTGCTAACACCGGGGAGCTGTTTTTT. This sequence joins TRBV12-3 or TRBV12-4 and TRBJ2-2; a weak D match, TRBD2 (7 bases). With 3 bases removed from V and 2 bases from J, the gap between germline ends came to 13 bases. The CDR3 runs 16 residues.

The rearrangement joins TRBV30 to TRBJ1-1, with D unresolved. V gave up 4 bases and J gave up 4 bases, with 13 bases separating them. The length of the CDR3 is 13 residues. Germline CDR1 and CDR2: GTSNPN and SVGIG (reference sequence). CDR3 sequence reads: CAWKRQALTEAFF. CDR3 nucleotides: TGTGCCTGGAAGCGGCAGGCCCTCACTGAAGCTTTCTTT.

The CDR3 reads CASSFSLPYSHRRGSYEQYF. DNA for the CDR3: TGTGCCAGCAGTTTCTCGCTCCCTTATTCCCACCGGCGGGGCTCCTACGAGCAGTACTTC. The chain has TRBV12-3 or TRBV12-4 and TRBJ2-7; a weak D match, TRBD2 (6 bases). V shed 3 bases and J shed 0 bases, with 27 bases lying between them. The CDR3 runs 20 residues.

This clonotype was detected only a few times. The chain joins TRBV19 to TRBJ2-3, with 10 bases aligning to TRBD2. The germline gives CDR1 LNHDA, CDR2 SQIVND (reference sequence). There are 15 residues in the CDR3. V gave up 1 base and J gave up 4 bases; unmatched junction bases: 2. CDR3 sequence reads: CASSIALAGADTQYF. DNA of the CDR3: TGTGCCAGTAGTATAGCCCTAGCGGGGGCAGATACGCAGTATTTT.

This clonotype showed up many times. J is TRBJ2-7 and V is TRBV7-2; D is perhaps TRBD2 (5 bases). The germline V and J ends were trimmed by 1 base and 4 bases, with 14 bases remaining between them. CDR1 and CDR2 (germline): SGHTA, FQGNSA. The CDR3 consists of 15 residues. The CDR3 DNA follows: TGTGCCAGCAGCTTAGGCCTAGGACGAGGGTACGAGCAGTACTTC. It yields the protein CASSLGLGRGYEQYF.

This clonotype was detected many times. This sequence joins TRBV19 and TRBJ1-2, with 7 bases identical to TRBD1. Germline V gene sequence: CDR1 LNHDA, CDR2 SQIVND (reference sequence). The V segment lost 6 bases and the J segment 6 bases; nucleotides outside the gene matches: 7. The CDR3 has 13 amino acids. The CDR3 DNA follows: TGTGCCAGTAGCCGACTCACAGGGGATGGCTACACCTTC. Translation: CASSRLTGDGYTF.

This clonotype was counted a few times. CDR3 protein: CSVEGGGWGRSTDTQYF. The CDR3 bases are TGCAGCGTTGAAGGAGGGGGCTGGGGGCGTAGCACAGATACGCAGTATTTT. The chain links TRBV29-1 to TRBJ2-3; 7 bases are a match to TRBD1. There are 17 residues in the CDR3. Germline-derived CDR1 and CDR2 are SQVTM and ANQGSEA. The J segment lost 0 bases and the V segment lost 1 base, leaving 10 bases of the junction unmatched.

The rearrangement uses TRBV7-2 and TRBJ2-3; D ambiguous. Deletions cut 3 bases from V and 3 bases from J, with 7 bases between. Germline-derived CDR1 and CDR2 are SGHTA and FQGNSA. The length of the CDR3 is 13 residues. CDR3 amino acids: CASSFDLTDTQYF. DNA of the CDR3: TGTGCCAGCAGCTTCGACCTTACAGATACGCAGTATTTT.

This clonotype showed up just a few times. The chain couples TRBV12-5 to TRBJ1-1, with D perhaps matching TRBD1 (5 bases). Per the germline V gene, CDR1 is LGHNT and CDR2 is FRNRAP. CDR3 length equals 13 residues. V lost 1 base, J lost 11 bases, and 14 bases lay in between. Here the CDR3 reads CASGLAPGRFAFF. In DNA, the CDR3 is TGTGCTAGTGGTTTGGCGCCAGGGCGTTTTGCTTTCTTT.

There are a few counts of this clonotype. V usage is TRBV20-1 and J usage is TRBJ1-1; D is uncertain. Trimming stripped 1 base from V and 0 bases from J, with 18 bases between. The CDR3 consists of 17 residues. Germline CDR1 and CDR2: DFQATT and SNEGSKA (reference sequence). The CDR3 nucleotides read TGCAGTGCTAGAGCGGGTCTGGGCGGGGAGTTGAACACTGAAGCTTTCTTT. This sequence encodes CSARAGLGGELNTEAFF.

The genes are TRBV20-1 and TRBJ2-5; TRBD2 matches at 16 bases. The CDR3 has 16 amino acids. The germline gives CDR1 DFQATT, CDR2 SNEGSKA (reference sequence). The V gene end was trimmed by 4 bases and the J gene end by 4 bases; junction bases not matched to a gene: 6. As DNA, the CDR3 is TGCAGTGCTAAGGGGACTAGCGGGAGGGCGGGAGAGACCCAGTACTTC. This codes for CSAKGTSGRAGETQYF.

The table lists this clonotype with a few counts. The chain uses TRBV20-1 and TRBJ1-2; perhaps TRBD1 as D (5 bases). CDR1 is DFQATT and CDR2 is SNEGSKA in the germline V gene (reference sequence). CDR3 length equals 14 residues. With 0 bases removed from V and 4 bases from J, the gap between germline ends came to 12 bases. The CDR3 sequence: CSARDSLQVYGYTF. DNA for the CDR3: TGCAGTGCTAGAGATAGTTTACAGGTCTATGGCTACACCTTC.

For the CDR3, the DNA is TGCGCCCGAAGTTTCGGGTCAACTAATGAAAAACTGTTTTTT. Protein sequence: CARSFGSTNEKLFF. The chain has TRBV4-3 and TRBJ1-4; no reliable D call. V lost 11 bases, J lost 0 bases, and 13 bases lay in between. Germline V gene lookup returns CDR1 LGHNA and CDR2 YSLEER. The CDR3 is made up of 14 amino acids.

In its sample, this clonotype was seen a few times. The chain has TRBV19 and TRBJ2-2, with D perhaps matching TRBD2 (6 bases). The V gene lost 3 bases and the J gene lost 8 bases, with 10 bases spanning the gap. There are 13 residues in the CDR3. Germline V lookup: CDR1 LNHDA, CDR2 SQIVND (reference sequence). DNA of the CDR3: TGTGCCAGTAGTATGGGGACTGGAGGGGAGCTGTTTTTT. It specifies CASSMGTGGELFF. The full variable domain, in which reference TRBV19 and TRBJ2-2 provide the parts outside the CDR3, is DGGITQSPKYLFRKEGQNVTLSCEQNLNHDAMYWYRQDPGQGLRLIYYSQIVNDFQKGDIAEGYSVSREKKESFPLTVTSAQKNPTAFYLCASSMGTGGELFFGEGSRLTVL.

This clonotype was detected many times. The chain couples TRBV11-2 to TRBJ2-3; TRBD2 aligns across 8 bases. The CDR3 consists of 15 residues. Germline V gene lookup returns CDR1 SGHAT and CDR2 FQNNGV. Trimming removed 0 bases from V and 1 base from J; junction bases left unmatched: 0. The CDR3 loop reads CASSLERGGTDTQYF. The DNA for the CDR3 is TGTGCCAGCAGCTTAGAGCGGGGGGGCACAGATACGCAGTATTTT.

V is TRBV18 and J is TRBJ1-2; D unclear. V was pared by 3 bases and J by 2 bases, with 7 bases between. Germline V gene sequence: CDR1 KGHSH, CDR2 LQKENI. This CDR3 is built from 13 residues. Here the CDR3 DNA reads TGTGCCAGCTCACCGAAGACGAACTATGGCTACACCTTC. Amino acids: CASSPKTNYGYTF.

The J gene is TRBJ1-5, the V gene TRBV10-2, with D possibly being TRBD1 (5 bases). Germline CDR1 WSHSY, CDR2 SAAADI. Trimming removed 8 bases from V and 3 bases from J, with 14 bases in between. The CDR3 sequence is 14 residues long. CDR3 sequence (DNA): TGCGCCAGCTCGGACAAGTCCTACAATCAGCCCCAGCATTTT. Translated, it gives CASSDKSYNQPQHF.